These 23 T cell receptor beta chains originate from one sample sequenced in a study of brain T cells in children with intractable seizures (dated by TCRdb to the early 2020s). The library came from the immunoSEQ multiplex PCR assay. TCRdb retrieved this table from immuneACCESS and kept in-frame rearrangements only. Not all clones are present; in checked studies, unresolved V genes account for under half, and no reason is known for the remainder. This sample comprises 110,000 or so clones, 85% to 95% of them detected only once. Together, the top ten hold 3.8% of the sample. Interpreted using the paper, the time point label stands for: resected brain tissue, or blood drawn just prior to surgery. The material was peripheral blood, obtained at surgery. The receptors were gathered from a boy in the first two years of life with hemimegalencephaly and intractable seizures.

This clone appeared once. The chain joins TRBV12-3 or TRBV12-4 to TRBJ1-5; D remains unclear. The CDR3 consists of 12 residues. V lost 3 bases to trimming and J lost 5 bases, with 5 bases between them. Written as DNA, the CDR3 is TGTGCCAGCAGTTTGTACCATCAGCCCCAGCATTTT. Translated, it gives CASSLYHQPQHF.

V gene TRBV11-2 combines with J gene TRBJ2-7; D gene unclear. The CDR3 contains 13 residues. In germline, CDR1 is SGHAT, CDR2 FQNNGV. With 5 bases removed from V and 2 bases from J, the gap between germline ends came to 10 bases. CDR3 sequence reads: CASSTGPAYEQYF. The CDR3 DNA reads as TGTGCCAGCAGCACCGGACCAGCCTACGAGCAGTACTTC.

The chain couples TRBV12-5 to TRBJ2-4; no clear D gene. The V and J ends lost 2 bases and 3 bases respectively, with 8 bases between them. The CDR3 sequence is 14 residues long. Germline CDR1 and CDR2: LGHNT and FRNRAP. The CDR3 spells CASGLSRYKNIQYF. Here the CDR3 DNA reads TGTGCTAGTGGTTTGAGCAGATACAAAAACATTCAGTACTTC.

The J gene is TRBJ1-5, the V gene TRBV18; possible D gene TRBD1, 6 bases. V lost 1 base, J lost 7 bases, and 20 bases lay in between. CDR3 length equals 17 residues. In germline, CDR1 is KGHSH, CDR2 LQKENI. CDR3 loop: CASSPQLEDKTGQPQHF. CDR3 DNA sequence: TGTGCCAGCTCACCACAACTGGAGGATAAGACAGGACAGCCCCAGCATTTT.

This rearrangement joins TRBV11-3 to TRBJ1-1; TRBD1 agrees at 10 bases. Germline V CDR1 and CDR2: SGHNT, YENEEA. V lost 5 bases, J lost 1 base, and 10 bases stayed unmatched. This CDR3 region has 17 residues. CDR3 in amino acids: CASSPGGQGYGNTEAFF. The CDR3 coding sequence is TGTGCCAGCAGCCCCGGGGGACAGGGGTATGGGAACACTGAAGCTTTCTTT.

The chain has TRBV30 and TRBJ2-7, with D uncertain. Germline V gives CDR1 GTSNPN, CDR2 SVGIG (reference sequence). Between the trimmed V and J ends, which lost 1 base and 3 bases, there was a span of 13 bases. The CDR3 covers 14 residues. DNA for the CDR3: TGTGCCTGGAGTGACCTGAGTCCGCTCTACGAGCAGTACTTC. Translating it yields CAWSDLSPLYEQYF. The full variable domain, in which reference TRBV30 and TRBJ2-7 provide the parts outside the CDR3, is SQTIHQWPATLVQPVGSPLSLECTVEGTSNPNLYWYRQAAGRGLQLLFYSVGIGQISSEVPQNLSASRPQDRQFILSSKKLLLSDSGFYLCAWSDLSPLYEQYFGPGTRLTVT.

This CDR3 is CSVDGSSYNEQFF. CDR3 in DNA: TGCAGCGTTGATGGCAGCTCCTACAATGAGCAGTTCTTC. The rearrangement joins TRBV29-1 to TRBJ2-1; D unclear. The V and J ends lost 3 bases and 0 bases respectively, with 6 bases between them. CDR1 is SQVTM, CDR2 ANQGSEA, per germline. This CDR3 has 13 amino acids.

This chain links TRBV29-1 with TRBJ1-1; no firm D call. Germline CDR1 and CDR2: SQVTM and ANQGSEA. Trimming left V 0 bases short and J 6 bases short, with 11 bases between. The CDR3 totals 13 residues. As DNA, the CDR3 is TGCAGCGTTGAAGACTCCTGGACTGCTGAAGCTTTCTTT. This encodes CSVEDSWTAEAFF.

The V gene is TRBV23-1, the J gene TRBJ2-1; no definite D call. TRBV23-1 counts as an open reading frame of uncertain function. V was trimmed by 1 base and J by 8 bases, leaving 21 bases between them. The CDR3 spans 17 residues. CDR3 loop: CASSQYQPARRRYEQFF. In nucleotides, the CDR3 is TGCGCCAGCAGTCAATACCAGCCCGCCCGCAGAAGATATGAGCAGTTCTTC.

The genes are TRBV6-5 and TRBJ1-2; no clear D. Germline CDR1 reads MNHEY; CDR2 reads SVGAGI. V was trimmed by 6 bases and J by 4 bases, leaving 9 bases between them. The CDR3 length is 12 residues. The CDR3 region is CASRGRSYGYTF. The DNA for the CDR3 is TGTGCCAGCAGGGGAAGGAGCTATGGCTACACCTTC.

This clone was seen only once. This rearrangement joins TRBV13 to TRBJ2-3, with 10 bases matching TRBD2. The CDR3 sequence is 16 residues long. After removal of 0 bases from V and 4 bases from J, the junction contained 4 bases not matched to a gene. Germline CDR1 PRHDT, CDR2 FYEKMQ (reference sequence). The CDR3 nucleotides are TGTGCCAGCAGCTTAGGGCTAGCGGGAGTTTCAGATACGCAGTATTTT. Protein product: CASSLGLAGVSDTQYF.

This chain links TRBV19 with TRBJ2-5; perhaps TRBD1 as D (6 bases). Germline V lookup: CDR1 LNHDA, CDR2 SQIVND (reference sequence). The CDR3 extends over 15 amino acids. V lost 3 bases to trimming and J lost 2 bases, with 13 bases between them. CDR3 bases: TGTGCCAGTAGTATCGCCCGGACAGATCAAGAGACCCAGTACTTC. It encodes CASSIARTDQETQYF.

V gene TRBV28 combines with J gene TRBJ1-2; no firm D call. V lost 3 bases and J 3 bases, leaving 5 bases between the germline ends. Looked up from germline, CDR1 is MDHEN and CDR2 is SYDVKM. The CDR3 totals 12 residues. In DNA form, the CDR3 reads TGTGCCAGCAGTTTGGGTCACTATGGCTACACCTTC. It yields the protein CASSLGHYGYTF.

The chain has TRBV19 and TRBJ1-3; D remains unclear. Trimming shortened V by 1 base and J by 0 bases, and 7 bases separated the two germline ends. This CDR3 has 15 residues. Germline loops: CDR1 LNHDA, CDR2 SQIVND (reference sequence). CDR3 in amino acids: CASSIVGSSGNTIYF. The DNA of the CDR3 is TGTGCCAGTAGTATAGTTGGTTCCTCTGGAAACACCATATATTTT.

J is TRBJ2-1 and V is TRBV7-9; D gene uncertain. The CDR3 is 12 residues long. Germline CDR1 is SEHNR and CDR2 is FQNEAQ (reference sequence). The V and J ends lost 5 bases and 9 bases respectively, with 11 bases between them. The CDR3 bases are TGTGCCAGCAGCCCCCTTAAGGCTGAGCAGTTCTTC. Its protein is CASSPLKAEQFF.

V and J are TRBV28 and TRBJ1-2; no definite D call. V lost 3 bases to trimming and J lost 1 base, with 6 bases between them. Germline V gene sequence: CDR1 MDHEN, CDR2 SYDVKM. The CDR3 length is 13 residues. The CDR3 DNA reads as TGTGCCAGCAGTTTTCGGGATAACTATGGCTACACCTTC. Translating it yields CASSFRDNYGYTF.

This sequence joins TRBV19 and TRBJ1-2, with 9 bases that match TRBD1. This CDR3 is 15 amino acids long. The V and J ends lost 5 bases and 4 bases, in that order; junction bases with no gene match: 8. Looked up from germline, CDR1 is LNHDA and CDR2 is SQIVND (reference sequence). CDR3 coding DNA: TGTGCCAGTAGTTTCTCCGGGACAGGGATCTATGGCTACACCTTC. Protein sequence: CASSFSGTGIYGYTF. The full variable domain, in which reference TRBV19 and TRBJ1-2 provide the parts outside the CDR3, is DGGITQSPKYLFRKEGQNVTLSCEQNLNHDAMYWYRQDPGQGLRLIYYSQIVNDFQKGDIAEGYSVSREKKESFPLTVTSAQKNPTAFYLCASSFSGTGIYGYTFGSGTRLTVV.

This clone was seen a handful of times. This chain links TRBV10-1 with TRBJ1-6, with D perhaps matching TRBD1 (5 bases). V was pared by 5 bases and J by 5 bases, with 22 bases between. The length of the CDR3 is 18 residues. The germline V gene has CDR1 WNHNN and CDR2 SYGVQD (reference sequence). The CDR3 bases are TGCGCCAGCAGTTCTCAAAAGTCGCAGGGTAGGGATAATTCACCCCTCCACTTT. Translating it yields CASSSQKSQGRDNSPLHF.

The V call is TRBV19, the J call TRBJ1-1, with TRBD1 identical over 12 bases. V lost 6 bases and J lost 4; bases outside the gene matches: 3. CDR3 size: 14 residues. Germline V gene data show CDR1 as LNHDA and CDR2 as SQIVND (reference sequence). The CDR3 sequence is CASRGQGASTEAFF. In nucleotides, the CDR3 is TGTGCCAGTAGGGGACAGGGGGCTTCCACTGAAGCTTTCTTT.

The chain is built from TRBV28 and TRBJ1-5; no definite D call. CDR3 length: 14 residues. Germline loops: CDR1 MDHEN, CDR2 SYDVKM. The germline V and J ends were trimmed by 6 bases and 2 bases, with 11 bases remaining between them. This CDR3 reads CASSVLAGNQPQHF. The DNA of the CDR3 is TGTGCCAGCAGCGTTCTGGCAGGCAATCAGCCCCAGCATTTT. Supplemented by reference TRBV28 and TRBJ1-5, the full variable domain reads DVKVTQSSRYLVKRTGEKVFLECVQDMDHENMFWYRQDPGLGLRLIYFSYDVKMKEKGDIPEGYSVSREKKERFSLILESASTNQTSMYLCASSVLAGNQPQHFGDGTRLSIL.

The chain employs TRBV7-9 and TRBJ2-7, with a weak D call TRBD1 (5 bases). This CDR3 has 15 residues. The V end was cut by 1 base, the J end by 0 bases, with 10 bases between. CDR1 and CDR2 (germline): SEHNR, FQNEAQ (reference sequence). DNA of the CDR3: TGTGCCAGCAGCTTAGTGCAGGGCCTCTCCTACGAGCAGTACTTC. This gives the protein CASSLVQGLSYEQYF.

V is TRBV11-1 and J is TRBJ2-7, with no clear D. Germline V gives CDR1 SGHAT, CDR2 FQDESV (reference sequence). The CDR3 is 15 amino acids. V lost 5 bases and J 3 bases, leaving 17 bases between the germline ends. The CDR3 loop is CASSPVGGALYEQYF. In DNA form, the CDR3 reads TGTGCCAGCAGCCCGGTGGGCGGTGCCCTCTACGAGCAGTACTTC.

This chain uses TRBV18 with TRBJ2-5, with 13 positions matching TRBD2. The CDR3 is made up of 15 amino acids. Germline assignment: CDR1 KGHSH and CDR2 LQKENI. The J segment lost 4 bases and the V segment lost 6 bases, leaving 5 bases of the junction unmatched. This CDR3 reads CASSPGLAGLETQYF. The CDR3 bases are TGTGCCAGCTCCCCGGGACTAGCGGGACTAGAGACCCAGTACTTC.